This T cell receptor (beta chain) was sequenced for a study of graft-versus-host responses after intestinal transplantation. For the study at large: Multivisceral, liver-intestinal, or isolated intestinal transplants were given to recipients. Tacrolimus and steroids were given for about 3 years to all recipients after anti-thymocyte globulin induction. Study-wide findings and caveats: GvH clones turned up in recipient marrow; some had shown up first in ileum or blood. Allograft clonal ratios (graft-versus-host to host-versus-graft) were high in patients who had graft-donor T cell macrochimerism.

CDR1 is LNHDA, CDR2 SQIVND, per germline (reference sequence). V shed 5 bases, J shed 10 bases, and the junction held 13 bases outside the gene matches. CDR3 length: 15 residues. Concerning this clone itself: The target antigen is unknown.

Measured with immunoSEQ multiplex PCR; TCRdb has only the in-frame clones, and not every one. There are over 15,000 clones in the sample; approximately 92% occur only once, and 1.9% lies in the top ten. The clonotype was recovered from a human patient who received an intestinal transplant, so some T cells may come from the graft donor. The sample in question was PBMCs, obtained 350 to 400 days after transplant. The chain combines TRBV19 with TRBJ1-1; TRBD1 aligns across 10 bases. This chain's CDR3 is CASSPYRDRGIGAFF. CDR3 coding DNA: TGTGCCAGTAGTCCATACCGGGACAGGGGAATCGGAGCTTTCTTT.